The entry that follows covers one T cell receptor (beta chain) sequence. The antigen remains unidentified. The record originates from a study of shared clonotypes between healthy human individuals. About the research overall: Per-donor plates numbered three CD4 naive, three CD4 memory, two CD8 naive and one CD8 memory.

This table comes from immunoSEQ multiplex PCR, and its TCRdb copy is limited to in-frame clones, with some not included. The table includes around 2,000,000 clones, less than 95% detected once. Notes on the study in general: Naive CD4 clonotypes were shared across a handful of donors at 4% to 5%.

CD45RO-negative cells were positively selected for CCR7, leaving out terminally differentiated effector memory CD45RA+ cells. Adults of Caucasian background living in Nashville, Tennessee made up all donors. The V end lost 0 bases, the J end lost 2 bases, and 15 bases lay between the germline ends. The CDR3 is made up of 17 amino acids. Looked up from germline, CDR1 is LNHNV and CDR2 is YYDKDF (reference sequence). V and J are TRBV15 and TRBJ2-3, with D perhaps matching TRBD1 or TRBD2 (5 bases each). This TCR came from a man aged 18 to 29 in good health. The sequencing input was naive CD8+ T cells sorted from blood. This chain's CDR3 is CATSREGEDYFTDTQYF. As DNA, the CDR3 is TGTGCCACCAGCAGAGAAGGGGAAGACTACTTCACAGATACGCAGTATTTT. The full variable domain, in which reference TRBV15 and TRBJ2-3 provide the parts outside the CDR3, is DAMVIQNPRYQVTQFGKPVTLSCSQTLNHNVMYWYQQKSSQAPKLLFHYYDKDFNNEADTPDNFQSRRPNTSFCFLDIRSPGLGDTAMYLCATSREGEDYFTDTQYFGPGTRLTVL.